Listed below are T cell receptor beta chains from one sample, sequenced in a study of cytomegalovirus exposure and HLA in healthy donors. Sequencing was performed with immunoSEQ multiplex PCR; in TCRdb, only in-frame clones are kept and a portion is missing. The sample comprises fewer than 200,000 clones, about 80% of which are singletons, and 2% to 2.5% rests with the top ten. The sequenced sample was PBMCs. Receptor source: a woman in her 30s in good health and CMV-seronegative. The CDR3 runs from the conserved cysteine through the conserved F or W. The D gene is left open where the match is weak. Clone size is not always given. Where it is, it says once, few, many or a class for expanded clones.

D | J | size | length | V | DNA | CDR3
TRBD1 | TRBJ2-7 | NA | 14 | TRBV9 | TGTGCCAGCAGCGGGGAGACAGGGGTGAACGAGCAGTACTTC | CASSGETGVNEQYF
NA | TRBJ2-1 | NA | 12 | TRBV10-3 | TGTGCCATCAGTCAAGGACTACTTGAGCAGTTCTTC | CAISQGLLEQFF
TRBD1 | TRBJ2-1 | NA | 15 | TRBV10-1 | TGCGCCAGCAGTGAGGGGGGGACAGGGGACAATGAGCAGTTCTTC | CASSEGGTGDNEQFF
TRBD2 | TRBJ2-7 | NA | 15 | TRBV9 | TGTGCCAGCAGCGTTTCTAGCGGGGTCAGCTACGAGCAGTACTTC | CASSVSSGVSYEQYF
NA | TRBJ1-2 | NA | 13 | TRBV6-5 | TGTGCCAGCAGTGAAGCTTATGAGCAAGGCTACACCTTC | CASSEAYEQGYTF
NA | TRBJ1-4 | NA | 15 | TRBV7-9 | TGTGCCAGCAGCTTAGGCACGGCCGGGAATGAAAAACTGTTTTTT | CASSLGTAGNEKLFF
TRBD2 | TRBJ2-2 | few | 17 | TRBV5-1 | TGCGCCAGCAGCTTTCCCAGCGGGGGGGCGAACACCGGGGAGCTGTTTTTT | CASSFPSGGANTGELFF
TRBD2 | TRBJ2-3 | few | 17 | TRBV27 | TGTGCCAGCAGAAAGGCTAGCGGGAGGGCAGGGATAGATACGCAGTATTTT | CASRKASGRAGIDTQYF
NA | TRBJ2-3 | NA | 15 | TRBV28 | TGTGCCAGCGCCGAGGGCGGCCCCTTCACAGATACGCAGTATTTT | CASAEGGPFTDTQYF
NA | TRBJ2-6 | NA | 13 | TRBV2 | TGTGCCAGCAGGGCCTCTGGGGCCAACGTCCTGACTTTC | CASRASGANVLTF
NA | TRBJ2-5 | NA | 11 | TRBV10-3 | TGTGCCATCGCGGTCCAAGAGACCCAGTACTTC | CAIAVQETQYF
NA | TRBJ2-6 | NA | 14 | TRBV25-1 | TGTGCCAGCAGTGGAGACTCTGGGGCCAACGTCCTGACTTTC | CASSGDSGANVLTF
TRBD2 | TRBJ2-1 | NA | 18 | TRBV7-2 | TGTGCCAGCAGCCCCCCCAAAGGGACTAGCGGGACTCCTTGGGAGGGGTTCTTC | CASSPPKGTSGTPWEGFF
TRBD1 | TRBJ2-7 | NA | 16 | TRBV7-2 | TGTGCCAGCAGCATGGGACAGGGGGCTAGTATGGGCGAGCAGTACTTC | CASSMGQGASMGEQYF
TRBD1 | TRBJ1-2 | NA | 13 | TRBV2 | TGTGCCAGACAGGGGAAGGGGCTCTATGGCTACACCTTC | CARQGKGLYGYTF
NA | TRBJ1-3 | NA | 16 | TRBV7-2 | TGTGCCAGCAGCTACTTGGGGGGGCACTCTGGAAACACCATATATTTT | CASSYLGGHSGNTIYF
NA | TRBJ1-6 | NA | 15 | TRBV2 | TGTGCCAGCAGTCGACAGAGCTCCTATAATTCACCCCTCCACTTT | CASSRQSSYNSPLHF
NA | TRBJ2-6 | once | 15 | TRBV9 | TGTGCCAGCACCACACAGGGTTCTGGGGCCAACGTCCTGACTTTC | CASTTQGSGANVLTF
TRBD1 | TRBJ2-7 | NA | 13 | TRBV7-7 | TGTGCTAGCAGCCAGGACAGGCGGAGCGAGCAGTACTTC | CASSQDRRSEQYF
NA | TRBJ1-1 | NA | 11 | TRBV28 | TGTGCCAGCAAGGGGATCACTGAAGCTTTCTTT | CASKGITEAFF
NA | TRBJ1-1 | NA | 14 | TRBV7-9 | TGTGCCAGCAGCTCCCCCCCAGGGGTCGCTGAAGCTTTCTTT | CASSSPPGVAEAFF
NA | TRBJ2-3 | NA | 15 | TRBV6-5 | TGTGCCAGCAGTCGAGTCCCTAAGAGCACAGATACGCAGTATTTT | CASSRVPKSTDTQYF
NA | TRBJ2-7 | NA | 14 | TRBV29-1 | TGCAGCGTTGAGGACCGGGGTAACTCCTACGAGCAGTACTTC | CSVEDRGNSYEQYF
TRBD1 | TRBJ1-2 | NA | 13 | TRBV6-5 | TGTGCCAGCAGGGGGGACAGGGTCTATGGCTACACCTTC | CASRGDRVYGYTF
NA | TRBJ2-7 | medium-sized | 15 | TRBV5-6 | TGTGCCAGCAGCTTGGGACTTACTAGCTCCTACGAGCAGTACTTC | CASSLGLTSSYEQYF
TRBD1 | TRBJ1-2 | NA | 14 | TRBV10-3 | TGTGCCATCAGTGATTTCGGGCAGGGGGTTGGCTACACCTTC | CAISDFGQGVGYTF
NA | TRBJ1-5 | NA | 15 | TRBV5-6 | TGTGCCAGCAGCTTGGCTGGGGGCGGGAGGCAGCCCCAGCATTTT | CASSLAGGGRQPQHF
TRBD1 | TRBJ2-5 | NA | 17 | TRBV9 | TGTGCCAGCAGCGTAGGAGTAGGGCAGGGGGAAGGGGAGACCCAGTACTTC | CASSVGVGQGEGETQYF
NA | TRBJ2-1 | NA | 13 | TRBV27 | TGTGCCAGCAGTTCCCTGACTGGCACTGAGCAGTTCTTC | CASSSLTGTEQFF
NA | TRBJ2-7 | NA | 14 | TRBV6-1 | TGTGCCAGCAGTGGCGCGAGGGGGAACTACGAGCAGTACTTC | CASSGARGNYEQYF
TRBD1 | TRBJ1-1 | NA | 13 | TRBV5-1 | TGCGCCAGCAGCTTTAGGGGACAGGGAGAAGCTTTCTTT | CASSFRGQGEAFF
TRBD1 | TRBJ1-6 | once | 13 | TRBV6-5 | TGTGCCAGCAGAGGACAGGGTAGTTCACCCCTCCACTTT | CASRGQGSSPLHF
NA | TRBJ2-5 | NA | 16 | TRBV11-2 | TGTGCCAGCAGCTTAGACACCAGGGGATGGATGGAGACCCAGTACTTC | CASSLDTRGWMETQYF
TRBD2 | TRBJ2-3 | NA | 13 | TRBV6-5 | TGTGCCAGCAGGTTCGGGGGGGCAAATACGCAGTATTTT | CASRFGGANTQYF
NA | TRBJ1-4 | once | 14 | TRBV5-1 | TGCGCCAGCAGCTTGGACAGTACGACAGAAAAACTGTTTTTT | CASSLDSTTEKLFF
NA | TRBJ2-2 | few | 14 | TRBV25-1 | TGTGCCAGCAGTGAGCAGGGGAGCACCGGGGAGCTGTTTTTT | CASSEQGSTGELFF
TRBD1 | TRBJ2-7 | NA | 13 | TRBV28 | TGTGCCAGCAGTCCAGGGGGCTCCTACGAGCAGTACTTC | CASSPGGSYEQYF
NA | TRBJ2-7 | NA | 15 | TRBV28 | TGTGCCAGCAGCTCAGCGGGTAGGAGCTCCTACGAGCAGTACTTC | CASSSAGRSSYEQYF
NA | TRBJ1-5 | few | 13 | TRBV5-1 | TGCGCCAGCAGCTTGGACCCAACACAGCCCCAGCATTTT | CASSLDPTQPQHF
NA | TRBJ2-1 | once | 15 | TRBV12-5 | TGTGCTAGTGGGCCCCCGGGGGTTCATGGCAATGAGCAGTTCTTC | CASGPPGVHGNEQFF
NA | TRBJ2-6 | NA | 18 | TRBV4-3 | TGCGCCAGCAGCCAAGGTGGCAGCTTCACCTCTGGGGCCAACGGCCTGACTTTC | CASSQGGSFTSGANGLTF
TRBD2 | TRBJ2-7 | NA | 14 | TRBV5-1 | TGCGCCAGCAGCTTGGATCCTAGCGGCAACGAGCAGTACTTC | CASSLDPSGNEQYF
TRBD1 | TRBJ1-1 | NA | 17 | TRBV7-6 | TGTGCCAGCAGCTTAGAGAGCAGACAGGGGGCGAACACTGAAGCTTTCTTT | CASSLESRQGANTEAFF
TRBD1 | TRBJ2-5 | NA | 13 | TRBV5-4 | TGTGCCAGCAGCTTACGGACAGGGGAGACCCAGTACTTC | CASSLRTGETQYF
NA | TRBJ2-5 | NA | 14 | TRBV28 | TGTGCCAGCAGTACCCCCCCCGGGGGAGAGACCCAGTACTTC | CASSTPPGGETQYF
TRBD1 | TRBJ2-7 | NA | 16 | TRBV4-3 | TGCGCCAGCAGCCAAGAAGGGGCAGGGGGCTCCTACGAGCAGTACTTC | CASSQEGAGGSYEQYF
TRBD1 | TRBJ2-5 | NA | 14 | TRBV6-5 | TGTGCCAGCAGCGGACAGGGGAGAGTGGAGACCCAGTACTTC | CASSGQGRVETQYF
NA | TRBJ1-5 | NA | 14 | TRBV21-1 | TGTGCCAGCCACTTGACAGAACGCAATCAGCCCCAGCATTTT | CASHLTERNQPQHF
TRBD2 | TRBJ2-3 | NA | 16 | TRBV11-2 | TGTGCCAGCAGCTTAGGGGCTAGCGGGCCCACAGATACGCAGTATTTT | CASSLGASGPTDTQYF
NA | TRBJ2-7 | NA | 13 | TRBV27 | TGTGCCAGCAGTCTCAACACATACTACGAGCAGTACTTC | CASSLNTYYEQYF
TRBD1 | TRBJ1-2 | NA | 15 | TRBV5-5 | TGTGCCAGCAGCATCGGGACAGGGACTAACTATGGCTACACCTTC | CASSIGTGTNYGYTF
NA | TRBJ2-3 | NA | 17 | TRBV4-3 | TGCGCCAGCAGCCAAGTATTGCAGGCTTTGGGCACAGATACGCAGTATTTT | CASSQVLQALGTDTQYF
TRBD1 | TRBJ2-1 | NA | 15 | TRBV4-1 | TGCGCCAGCAGTCTCGGACAGGCTTCCTACAATGAGCAGTTCTTC | CASSLGQASYNEQFF
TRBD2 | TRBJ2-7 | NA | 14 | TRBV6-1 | TGTGCCAGCAGGGGTACTAGCGGAACCTACGAGCAGTACTTC | CASRGTSGTYEQYF
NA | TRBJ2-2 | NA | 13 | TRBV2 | TGTGCCAGCAGTCCAACGAACACCGGGGAGCTGTTTTTT | CASSPTNTGELFF
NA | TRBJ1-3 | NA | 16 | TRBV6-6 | TGTGCCAGCAGTTACTCGGGGCAGGCCTCTGGAAACACCATATATTTT | CASSYSGQASGNTIYF
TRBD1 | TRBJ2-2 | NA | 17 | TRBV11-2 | TGTGCCAGCAGCAAATCCCAGGGGGCTCCGAACACCGGGGAGCTGTTTTTT | CASSKSQGAPNTGELFF
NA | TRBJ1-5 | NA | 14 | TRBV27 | TGTGCCAGCGGCATCCTGGGCCCAAATCAGCCCCAGCATTTT | CASGILGPNQPQHF
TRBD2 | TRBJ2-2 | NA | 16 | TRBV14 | TGTGCCAGCAGCCCGTGGACTAGCGGGAGTGCCGGGGAGCTGTTTTTT | CASSPWTSGSAGELFF